This T cell receptor beta chain was sequenced during a study of naive and memory T cell subsets. Treatment noted: skin biopsy from PPD injection site in Mantoux-positive individual. Reverse transcription used DNase-treated unsorted total RNA, aiming for roughly 1 to 1000 ng. Tuberculin skin test biopsies were taken where PPD was injected in Mantoux-positive people. From germline, CDR1 is SGHTA and CDR2 FQGNSA. V lost 5 bases to trimming and J lost 6 bases; unmatched junction nucleotides: 14. CDR3 length: 17 amino acids. This clonotype has more than one count but fewer than ten. Its specificity is unknown. The study, taken as a whole, reports: Delayed type IV hypersensitivity infiltration was taken to explain higher tuberculin-site TCR counts. TCR transcript changes with activation or differentiation may affect this RNA method.

For blood and skin samples, reverse transcription used TCR alpha and beta constant primers. Four PCR rounds used nested alpha and beta constant region primers plus the SP2 primer. TCRdb re-called the UMI-ligation and nested PCR reads with MiXCR, one entry per CDR3 protein. The repertoire holds over 15,000 distinct CDR3 sequences, with nearly 9.5% as singletons. Sequenced material: skin, taken from a tuberculin skin test site. The TCR was taken from an adult in good health. This chain connects TRBV7-2 to TRBJ2-2, with TRBD1 matching 8 bases. The CDR3 sequence is CASSLSSQGAYAGELFF. CDR3 DNA sequence: TGTGCCAGCAGCCTAAGTTCCCAGGGGGCCTATGCCGGGGAGCTGTTTTTT.